The sequence of this TCR beta chain was determined in a study of cytomegalovirus exposure and HLA in healthy donors. Study information: The same platform as the approximately 670 first-cohort repertoires was used for the roughly 130 validation repertoires, a later analysis reported.

The table came from immunoSEQ multiplex PCR; TCRdb's copy has only in-frame clones and leaves some out. The sample carries under 250,000 clones, around nine tenths recorded once. Study results and caveats: Rarity held for most TCR sequences, but there were some public TCRs that occurred in many donors. According to the study, around 160 TCR beta chains were cytomegalovirus-associated. Reported performance of the classifier showed diagnosis of cytomegalovirus status with high specificity and sensitivity.

Turning to this clone: Its specificity is not known.

Germline values: CDR1 KGHSH, CDR2 LQKENI. The CDR3 is 14 residues long. Deletions cut 3 bases from V and 1 base from J, with 9 bases between. This sequence originates from a woman aged 18 to 35 in good health and CMV-seronegative. This sequence joins TRBV18 and TRBJ2-5; perhaps TRBD1 as D (5 bases). Sequenced: PBMCs. CDR3 sequence reads: CASSPGQTQETQYF. The CDR3 DNA sequence: TGTGCCAGCTCACCGGGGCAAACCCAAGAGACCCAGTACTTC.